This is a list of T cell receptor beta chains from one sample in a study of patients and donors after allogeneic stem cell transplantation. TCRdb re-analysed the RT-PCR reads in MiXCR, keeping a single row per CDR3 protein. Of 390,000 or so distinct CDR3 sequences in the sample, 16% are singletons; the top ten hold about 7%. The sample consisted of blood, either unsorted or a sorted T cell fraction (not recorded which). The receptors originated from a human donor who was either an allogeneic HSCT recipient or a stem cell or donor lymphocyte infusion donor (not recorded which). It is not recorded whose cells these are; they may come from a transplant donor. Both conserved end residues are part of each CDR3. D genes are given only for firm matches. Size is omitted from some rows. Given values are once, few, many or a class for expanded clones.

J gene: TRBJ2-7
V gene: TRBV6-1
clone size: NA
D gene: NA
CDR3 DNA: TGTGCCAGCAGCCTCACTGACAATTCCTACGAGCAGTACTTC
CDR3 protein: CASSLTDNSYEQYF

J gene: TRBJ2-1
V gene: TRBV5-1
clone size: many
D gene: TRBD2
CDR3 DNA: TGCGCCAGCAGCTTGGGGACTAGCGGACGTGAGCAGTTCTTC
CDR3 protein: CASSLGTSGREQFF

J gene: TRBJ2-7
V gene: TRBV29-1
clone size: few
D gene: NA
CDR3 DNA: TGCAGCGTTCAACAGGGTCCCTACGAGCAGTACTTC
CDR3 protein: CSVQQGPYEQYF

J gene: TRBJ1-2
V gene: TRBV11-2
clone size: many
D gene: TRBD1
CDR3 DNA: TGTGCCAGCAGCTTAGATACAGGGGGCGGCTACACCTTC
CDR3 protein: CASSLDTGGGYTF

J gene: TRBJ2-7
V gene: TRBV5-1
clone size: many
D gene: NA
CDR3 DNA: TGCGCCAGCAGCCCCGGACAGTCCATGCCCTACGAGCAGTACTTC
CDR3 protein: CASSPGQSMPYEQYF

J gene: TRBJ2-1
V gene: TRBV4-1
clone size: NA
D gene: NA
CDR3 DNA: TGCGCCAGCAGCCAGACCGGGACCGGATCGAATGAGCAGTTCTTC
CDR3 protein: CASSQTGTGSNEQFF

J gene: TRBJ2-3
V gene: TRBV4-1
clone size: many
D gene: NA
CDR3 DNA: TGCGCCAGCAGCCAAGTCCCCTCGCGGACAGATACGCAGTATTTT
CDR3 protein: CASSQVPSRTDTQYF

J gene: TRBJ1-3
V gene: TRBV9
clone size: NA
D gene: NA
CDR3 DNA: TGTGCCAGCAGTTCAGGGAAGGCTGGAAACACCATATATTTT
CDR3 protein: CASSSGKAGNTIYF

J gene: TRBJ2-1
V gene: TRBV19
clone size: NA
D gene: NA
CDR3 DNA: TGTGCCAGTAGTATTTATAACAATGAGCAGTTCTTC
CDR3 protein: CASSIYNNEQFF

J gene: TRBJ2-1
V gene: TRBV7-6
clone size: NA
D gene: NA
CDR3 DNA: TGTGCCAGCAGCCTCAGCGACGATCGAATAAACAATGAGCAGTTCTTC
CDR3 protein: CASSLSDDRINNEQFF

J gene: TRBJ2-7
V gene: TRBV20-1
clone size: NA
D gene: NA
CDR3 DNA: TGCAGTGCTTACCGGGACCTACCCTACGAGCAGTACTTC
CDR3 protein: CSAYRDLPYEQYF

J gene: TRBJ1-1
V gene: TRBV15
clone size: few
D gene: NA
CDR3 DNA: TGTGCCACCACCAGGAGGGGCGCGAACACTGAAGCTTTCTTT
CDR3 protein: CATTRRGANTEAFF

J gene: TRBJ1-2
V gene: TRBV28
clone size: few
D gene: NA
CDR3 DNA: TGTGCCAGCACCCCGCGATCCCCTTTCTATGGCTACACCTTC
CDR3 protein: CASTPRSPFYGYTF

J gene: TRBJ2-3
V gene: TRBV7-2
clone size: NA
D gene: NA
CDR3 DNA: TGTGCCAGCAGCCCACAGAAACTCAGCACAGATACGCAGTATTTT
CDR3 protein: CASSPQKLSTDTQYF

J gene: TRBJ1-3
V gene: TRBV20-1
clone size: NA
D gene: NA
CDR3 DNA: TGCAGTGCTAGAGATGCAGTCTCTGGAAACATCATATATTTT
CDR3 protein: CSARDAVSGNIIYF

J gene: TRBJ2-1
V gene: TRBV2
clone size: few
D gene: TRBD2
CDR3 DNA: TGTGCCAGCAGCGCTTGGGGGACTAGTAATAATGAGCAGTTCTTC
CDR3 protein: CASSAWGTSNNEQFF